The 15 T cell receptor beta chains below come from one sample, sequenced in a study of identifying expanded T cells in peripheral blood. Sequencing was performed with immunoSEQ multiplex PCR; in TCRdb, only in-frame clones are kept and a portion is missing. The sample carries under 150,000 clones, about four fifths recorded once. The sample comprised blood. These receptors were obtained from a person aged 18-69 years in good health.

This chain joins TRBV5-1 and TRBJ1-1, with D hard to call. Germline lookup yields CDR1 SGHRS and CDR2 YFSETQ. V lost 4 bases to trimming and J lost 0 bases, with 1 base between them. This CDR3 has 11 residues. The CDR3 DNA reads TGCGCCAGCAGCATGAACACTGAAGCTTTCTTT. It is translated as CASSMNTEAFF.

Only one count was recorded for this clone. The chain employs TRBV10-3 and TRBJ1-2; 8 bases are a match to TRBD1. The length of the CDR3 is 15 residues. V shed 2 bases, J shed 6 bases, and the junction held 8 bases outside the gene matches. The germline V gene encodes CDR1 ENHRY and CDR2 SYGVKD. This CDR3 reads CAISEARTGMNGYTF. As DNA, the CDR3 is TGTGCCATCAGTGAGGCGCGGACAGGGATGAATGGCTACACCTTC.

V usage is TRBV7-9 and J usage is TRBJ1-2; D ambiguous. CDR1 is SEHNR and CDR2 is FQNEAQ in the germline V gene (reference sequence). The CDR3 spans 13 residues. V lost 2 bases, J lost 8 bases, and 12 bases lay in between. CDR3 sequence (DNA): TGTGCCAGCAGCTTAAGCGCGGGGAACGGCTACACCTTC. Translating gives CASSLSAGNGYTF. The whole variable domain, filled in from reference TRBV7-9 and TRBJ1-2, reads DTGVSQNPRHKITKRGQNVTFRCDPISEHNRLYWYRQTLGQGPEFLTYFQNEAQLEKSRLLSDRFSAERPKGSFSTLEIQRTEQGDSAMYLCASSLSAGNGYTFGSGTRLTVV.

This clone was detected only once. This chain joins TRBV7-2 and TRBJ2-7; no reliable D call. CDR3 length: 17 amino acids. The V gene lost 1 base and the J gene lost 2 bases, with 18 bases spanning the gap. Germline CDR1 SGHTA, CDR2 FQGNSA. CDR3 in amino acids: CASSLVATNRKAYEQYF. DNA of the CDR3: TGTGCCAGCAGCTTAGTGGCCACCAACAGAAAGGCCTACGAGCAGTACTTC.

The chain recombines TRBV25-1 with TRBJ1-2; 9 bases agree with TRBD1. The germline V gene has CDR1 MGHDK and CDR2 SYGVNS. This CDR3 contains 15 residues. Trimming took 4 bases from V and 12 from J; bases not matched to a gene: 15. The chain's CDR3 is CASSGTQGGQGLHTF. CDR3 bases: TGTGCCAGCAGTGGGACGCAGGGGGGACAGGGCCTTCACACCTTC.

V usage is TRBV19 and J usage is TRBJ1-2; no definite D call. Trimming stripped 9 bases from V and 0 bases from J, with 20 bases between. Germline CDR1 LNHDA, CDR2 SQIVND (reference sequence). This CDR3 has 16 amino acids. The CDR3, as DNA: TGTGCCAGCACCATAAACCTTCGGACTACTAACTATGGCTACACCTTC. It yields the protein CASTINLRTTNYGYTF.

J is TRBJ2-5 and V is TRBV7-3, with 9 bases lining up with TRBD1. In germline, CDR1 is SGHTA, CDR2 FQGTGA. With 4 bases clipped from V and 4 bases from J, the junction kept 1 base outside the gene matches. The CDR3 extends over 13 amino acids. DNA for the CDR3: TGTGCCAGCAGCTCGGACAGGGGAGAGACCCAGTACTTC. It codes for CASSSDRGETQYF.

In the case of this clone: At one boundary the junction diverges from the germline segment, which might be a read error. This chain uses TRBV9 with TRBJ2-3; 11 bases are a match to TRBD2. The CDR3 loop spans 15 amino acids. Germline CDR1 is SGDLS and CDR2 is YYNGEE. CDR3 amino acids: CASTVAGGSTDTQYF. CDR3 nucleotides: TGTGCCAGCACCGTAGCGGGGGGGAGCACAGATACGCAGTATTTT.

The gene calls are TRBV11-2 and TRBJ2-2; 10 positions match TRBD1. CDR1 is SGHAT, CDR2 FQNNGV, per germline. V was clipped by 5 bases and J by 6 bases; unmatched bases: 12. The CDR3 loop spans 17 amino acids. The CDR3 region has the DNA TGTGCCAGCAGCCAAGGGGGGGACAGGGGTTCCCCCGGGGAGCTGTTTTTT. It encodes CASSQGGDRGSPGELFF.

This clone has only one observation. The chain combines TRBV30 with TRBJ2-5, with 7 bases identical to TRBD1. The end of the DNA fits TRBJ2-7 better, so the J call may be wrong. Germline V gives CDR1 GTSNPN, CDR2 SVGIG (reference sequence). This CDR3 has 11 residues. The CDR3 region is CAGTVAYEQYF. CDR3 sequence (DNA): TGTGCCGGGACAGTGGCCTACGAGCAGTACTTC.

V usage is TRBV19 and J usage is TRBJ2-3, with 8 bases that match TRBD1. The CDR3 spans 15 residues. Germline CDR1 LNHDA, CDR2 SQIVND (reference sequence). With 8 bases clipped from V and 4 bases from J, the junction kept 11 bases outside the gene matches. CDR3 sequence reads: CASGGRGRRADTQYF. For the CDR3, the DNA is TGTGCCAGTGGGGGCAGGGGGCGACGGGCAGATACGCAGTATTTT.

There are a few counts of this clone. This chain's CDR3 is CSVESTLPNTEAFF. The CDR3, as DNA: TGCAGCGTTGAATCGACACTCCCCAACACTGAAGCTTTCTTT. V gene TRBV29-1 combines with J gene TRBJ1-1; D is uncertain. Looked up from germline, CDR1 is SQVTM and CDR2 is ANQGSEA. This CDR3 contains 14 residues. V gave up 2 bases and J gave up 2 bases, with 12 bases separating them.

This clone was counted at least ten times. The gene calls are TRBV19 and TRBJ1-4; TRBD1 aligns across 7 bases. This CDR3 spans 14 amino acids. The germline gives CDR1 LNHDA, CDR2 SQIVND (reference sequence). Unmatched junction bases numbered 4, after V lost 3 bases and J lost 6 bases. CDR3 region: CASSMGQLYEKLFF. CDR3 nucleotide sequence: TGTGCCAGTAGTATGGGACAGCTTTATGAAAAACTGTTTTTT.

This chain uses TRBV15 with TRBJ2-7, with D possibly being TRBD1 or TRBD2 (5 bases each). The length of the CDR3 is 16 residues. Germline V gene sequence: CDR1 LNHNV, CDR2 YYDKDF (reference sequence). Between the trimmed V and J ends, which lost 0 bases and 2 bases, there was a span of 14 bases. DNA of the CDR3: TGTGCCACCAGCAGAGATCTCTTTGGGACCCCCTACGAGCAGTACTTC. This encodes CATSRDLFGTPYEQYF.

This clone was found a few times. This chain joins TRBV30 and TRBJ1-6; D remains ambiguous. Per germline, CDR1 GTSNPN and CDR2 SVGIG (reference sequence). This CDR3 region has 13 residues. V was cut by 4 bases and J by 10 bases, with 14 bases left in between. This chain's CDR3 is CAWTSRHQSPLHF. The DNA of the CDR3 is TGTGCCTGGACCTCTCGACACCAGTCACCCCTCCACTTT.